This TCR beta chain was recorded in a study of CD8 T cells in Susac syndrome. Study results and limitations: Across the total CD8+ repertoires, about 17 Susac-specific public clones were detected, and across the CD8+ TEMRA repertoires, roughly 5 such clones were detected.

RNA was extracted with the RNeasy kit, and a quantity of roughly 0.45 to 1 ug was reverse transcribed using random hexamers. TCRdb reprocessed the immunoSEQ multiplex PCR reads with MiXCR, giving one entry per CDR3 protein. This table has about 53,000 distinct CDR3 sequences, 85% to 95% appearing once. On this clonotype itself: What it recognizes is unknown.

The CDR3 totals 14 residues. Between the trimmed V and J ends, which lost 3 bases and 6 bases, there was a span of 15 bases. Germline CDR1 is DFQATT and CDR2 is SNEGSKA (reference sequence). Material: CD8+ T cells from PBMCs. This clonotype originated in a human donor with Susac syndrome. The genes are TRBV20-1 and TRBJ2-4; D is uncertain. CDR3 nucleotide sequence: TGCAGTGCTAGGACCGTGAACCGATCAAACATTCAGTACTTC. Protein product: CSARTVNRSNIQYF.